The 9 T cell receptor beta chains presented below share a single source sample, sequenced in a study of cytomegalovirus exposure and HLA in healthy donors. Clones were sequenced by immunoSEQ multiplex PCR, and TCRdb holds only the in-frame ones, with some missing. The sample includes approximately 54,000 clones, over 85% seen only once; the top ten take roughly 8.4%. The sample taken for sequencing was PBMCs. The receptors here all came from a woman aged 18 to 35 in good health and CMV-seropositive.

The chain combines TRBV6-1 with TRBJ2-2; a weak D match, TRBD2 (5 bases). The CDR3 totals 14 residues. Per germline, CDR1 MNHNS and CDR2 SASEGT. The V end lost 2 bases, the J end lost 7 bases, and 11 bases lay between the germline ends. CDR3 protein: CASSERGEGGELFF. CDR3 nucleotide sequence: TGTGCCAGCAGTGAACGAGGAGAGGGCGGGGAGCTGTTTTTT.

The chain employs TRBV5-6 and TRBJ1-3; TRBD1 is a possible D gene (5 bases). The V gene lost 1 base and the J gene lost 5 bases, with 10 bases spanning the gap. The CDR3 totals 14 residues. The germline V gene has CDR1 SGHDT and CDR2 YYEEEE. The CDR3 nucleotides read TGTGCCAGCAGCTTGAAGGGGCCGCGAAACACCATATATTTT. Protein: CASSLKGPRNTIYF. Together with reference TRBV5-6 and TRBJ1-3, the CDR3 gives the full variable domain: DAGVTQSPTHLIKTRGQQVTLRCSPKSGHDTVSWYQQALGQGPQFIFQYYEEEERQRGNFPDRFSGHQFPNYSSELNVNALLLGDSALYLCASSLKGPRNTIYFGEGSWLTVV.

The chain joins TRBV7-3 to TRBJ1-5; no clear D. Germline V gene lookup returns CDR1 SGHTA and CDR2 FQGTGA. This CDR3 is 19 amino acids long. Trimming shortened V by 9 bases and J by 4 bases, and 31 bases separated the two germline ends. CDR3 DNA sequence: TGTGCCAGAAAGCAGCTGTTCGCCCGTCCGTTACACTATAATCAGCCCCAGCATTTT. Its translation: CARKQLFARPLHYNQPQHF. Full variable domain (rest looked up from reference TRBV7-3 and TRBJ1-5): GAGVSQTPSNKVTEKGKYVELRCDPISGHTALYWYRQSLGQGPEFLIYFQGTGAADDSGLPNDRFFAVRPEGSVSTLKIQRTERGDSAVYLCARKQLFARPLHYNQPQHFGDGTRLSIL.

The chain carries TRBV5-4 and TRBJ1-1; 7 positions agree with TRBD1. The CDR3 has 14 residues. In germline, CDR1 is SGHNT, CDR2 YYREEE (reference sequence). Trimming removed 4 bases from V and 1 base from J; junction bases left unmatched: 4. The CDR3 sequence: CASSARTGNTEAFF. The CDR3 bases are TGTGCCAGCAGCGCCCGGACAGGGAACACTGAAGCTTTCTTT.

DNA for the CDR3: TGTGCCAGCAGCTCGGGACTAGCGGACACCGGGGAGCTGTTTTTT. Protein product: CASSSGLADTGELFF. The chain links TRBV5-4 to TRBJ2-2; the match to TRBD2 covers 11 bases. CDR1 SGHNT and CDR2 YYREEE come from the germline V gene (reference sequence). The length of the CDR3 is 15 residues. The V and J ends lost 3 bases and 3 bases, in that order; junction bases with no gene match: 1.

The chain links TRBV5-7 to TRBJ2-7, with 9 bases identical to TRBD1. TRBV5-7 is marked as an open reading frame, function uncertain. This CDR3 contains 14 residues. The V segment lost 2 bases and the J segment 10 bases; nucleotides outside the gene matches: 10. CDR3 in DNA: TGTGCCAGCAGCTTCCCGGGACAGGGCCTGAAACAGTACTTC. Translation gives CASSFPGQGLKQYF.

This chain joins TRBV7-2 and TRBJ2-2, with D unclear. CDR1 is SGHTA and CDR2 is FQGNSA in the germline V gene. The CDR3 sequence is 17 residues long. V shed 4 bases and J shed 5 bases, with 20 bases lying between them. The chain's CDR3 is CASSSDAASLLTGELFF. CDR3 coding DNA: TGTGCCAGCAGCTCCGATGCGGCCTCCCTATTGACCGGGGAGCTGTTTTTT.

The chain couples TRBV9 to TRBJ1-5, with D possibly being TRBD1 (5 bases). V was cut by 8 bases and J by 4 bases, with 10 bases left in between. This CDR3 comprises 12 residues. Per germline, CDR1 SGDLS and CDR2 YYNGEE. The CDR3 DNA follows: TGTGCCAGTGGGGCAGAGAATCAGCCCCAGCATTTT. Amino acid sequence: CASGAENQPQHF.

This chain joins TRBV7-6 and TRBJ2-5, with 12 bases identical to TRBD2. CDR1 is SGHVS, CDR2 FNYEAQ, per germline. The J segment lost 1 base and the V segment lost 4 bases, leaving 7 bases of the junction unmatched. This CDR3 has 17 residues. This CDR3 reads CASSSLSSGGVQETQYF. CDR3 in DNA: TGTGCCAGCAGCTCGCTATCTAGCGGGGGGGTCCAAGAGACCCAGTACTTC.